Described below is a single T cell receptor beta chain sequence and its context. The antigen remains unidentified. A much larger clone sits a single nucleotide away, making a read error possible. These data belong to a study of T cells in Graves' hyperthyroidism and ophthalmopathy. General study points: Blood also showed most of the thyroid clonotypes that were expanded above 0.001.

The ends lost 7 bases at V and 3 bases at J; junction bases unmatched: 5. Per germline, CDR1 KGHSH and CDR2 LQKENI. CDR3 length equals 14 residues. What was amplified from RNA transcripts were TCR beta CDR3 regions. A first-round RT-PCR of the TCR CDR3 used the HTBI primer set. TCRdb re-called the multiplex PCR reads through MiXCR, storing one row per CDR3 protein. The sample has hundreds of thousands of distinct CDR3 sequences; around 16% are singletons. Sequencing input: blood. The rearrangement uses TRBV18 and TRBJ2-2; 7 nucleotides match TRBD1. This sequence was found in a woman aged 18-29 years with Graves' hyperthyroidism. The chain's CDR3 is CASLVQGDTGELFF. In DNA, the CDR3 is TGTGCCAGCTTAGTCCAGGGGGACACCGGGGAGCTGTTTTTT.